These T cell receptor beta chains were read from a single sample in a study of CD8 T cells in ankylosing spondylitis. One entry per CDR3 protein results from TCRdb running MiXCR on the 5' RACE reads. The sample records 450,000 to 550,000 distinct CDR3 sequences, less than 6% being singletons. The specimen was blood, either unsorted or a sorted T cell fraction (not recorded which). The receptors derive from a male donor with ankylosing spondylitis. Both conserved end residues are part of each CDR3. The D gene is left open where the match is weak. Some rows have no size entry. The others give once, few or many, or a class for an expanded clone.

abundance,v_gene,d_gene,j_gene,CDR3nt,CDR3aa
many,TRBV27,NA,TRBJ2-7,TGTGCCAGCAGTTCCCACCGGGACGGGCCCTACGAGCAGTACTTC,CASSSHRDGPYEQYF
many,TRBV20-1,NA,TRBJ1-1,TGCAGTGCTAGAGGGACAGTGGCCACTGAAGCTTTCTTT,CSARGTVATEAFF
many,TRBV25-1,TRBD1,TRBJ1-5,TGTGCCAGCAGGCAGGGGGTCGATCAGCCCCAGCATTTT,CASRQGVDQPQHF
many,TRBV12-3/TRBV12-4,NA,TRBJ1-6,TGTGCCAGCACCCTAAATTCACCCCTCCACTTT,CASTLNSPLHF
many,TRBV20-1,TRBD1,TRBJ1-5,TGCAGTGCTTTTCCGGGACAGTTTAATCAGCCCCAGCATTTT,CSAFPGQFNQPQHF
NA,TRBV5-1,TRBD1,TRBJ1-2,TGCGCCAGCAGCCCTAACCCGACAGGGAGCTATGGCTACACCTTC,CASSPNPTGSYGYTF
many,TRBV20-1,NA,TRBJ2-7,TGCAGTGCTAGAGATCGGGACAAATCCTACGAGCAGTACTTC,CSARDRDKSYEQYF
many,TRBV5-1,NA,TRBJ2-7,TGCGCCAGCAGCTTGATCAGTTCGAGCTCCTACGAGCAGTACTTC,CASSLISSSSYEQYF
NA,TRBV20-1,TRBD2,TRBJ2-7,TGCAGTGTTAGCGGGAGGGCCTACGAGCAGTACTTC,CSVSGRAYEQYF
few,TRBV29-1,NA,TRBJ2-2,TGCAGCGGTGGGACATCGAACACCGGGGAGCTGTTTTTT,CSGGTSNTGELFF
many,TRBV12-3/TRBV12-4,NA,TRBJ1-2,TGTGCCAGCAGTTCTCAGGACGTCCCCGCTAACTATGGCTACACCTTC,CASSSQDVPANYGYTF
NA,TRBV29-1,TRBD2,TRBJ2-2,TGCACCGTGACTAGCGGGTTGAACGGGGAGCTGTTTTTT,CTVTSGLNGELFF
many,TRBV7-9,TRBD2,TRBJ2-3,TGTGCCAGCAGCCCCCCGGGACTAGCGGGAATCGGAGATACGCAGTATTTT,CASSPPGLAGIGDTQYF
few,TRBV14,NA,TRBJ2-5,TGTGCCAGCAGCCAGCGAGGGAGAGGGACCCAGTACTTC,CASSQRGRGTQYF
few,TRBV7-8,TRBD2,TRBJ2-1,TGTGCCAGCAGCTTAGAAGGACTAGCGGGTGGGAATGAGCAGTTCTTC,CASSLEGLAGGNEQFF
many,TRBV2,TRBD1,TRBJ1-5,TGTGCCAGCAGGAGGACAGGGGGCGGGAATCAGCCCCAGCATTTT,CASRRTGGGNQPQHF
many,TRBV7-9,NA,TRBJ2-1,TGTGCCAGCAGCTTATTAGGCCCGGGTGAGCAGTTCTTC,CASSLLGPGEQFF
many,TRBV9,NA,TRBJ2-3,TGTGCCAGCAGCGAGGGGGGTCGGGGGCGCACAGATACGCAGTATTTT,CASSEGGRGRTDTQYF
many,TRBV20-1,NA,TRBJ1-1,TGCAGTGCTAGAGTCCACACCTTGAACACTGAAGCTTTCTTT,CSARVHTLNTEAFF
NA,TRBV10-3,NA,TRBJ2-6,TGTGCCATCAGTCTCGCCGGCGGCAGGGTCCCTCCTGGGGCCAACGTCCTGACTTTC,CAISLAGGRVPPGANVLTF
many,TRBV28,NA,TRBJ1-6,TGTGCCAGCAGTACCGGGACCTGGGGGAATTCACCCCTCCACTTT,CASSTGTWGNSPLHF
many,TRBV7-2,NA,TRBJ2-7,TGTGCCAGCAGCTTGGGGTTCTCCTACGAGCAGTACTTC,CASSLGFSYEQYF
many,TRBV20-1,TRBD1,TRBJ1-2,TGCAGTGCTCCGGGGCGGGACAGGGGTGCCTATGGCTACACCTTC,CSAPGRDRGAYGYTF
few,TRBV5-1,TRBD2,TRBJ2-1,TGCGCCAGCAGCCCCGGAGGGGACTATTTCGCCTCCTACAATGAGCAGTTCTTC,CASSPGGDYFASYNEQFF
many,TRBV20-1,TRBD1,TRBJ1-1,TGCAGTGCGGACAGGAGAGACACTGAAGCTTTCTTT,CSADRRDTEAFF
many,TRBV5-1,NA,TRBJ2-7,TGCGCCAGCACGGACTATTACGAGCAGTACTTC,CASTDYYEQYF
many,TRBV4-3,NA,TRBJ1-2,TGCGCCAGCAGCCAAGAAAGGAACAGGGATGGCTACACCTTC,CASSQERNRDGYTF
many,TRBV27,TRBD1,TRBJ1-5,TGTGCCAGCAGGGTTGACAGGGGCTTGAATCAGCCCCAGCATTTT,CASRVDRGLNQPQHF
few,TRBV7-9,NA,TRBJ2-2,TGTGCCAGCAGCTTAGTTCGGACCTCGAACACCGGGGAGCTGTTTTTT,CASSLVRTSNTGELFF
few,TRBV24-1,NA,TRBJ2-5,TGTGCCACCAGTGATCCCGGGACTGGGGAGACCCAGTACTTC,CATSDPGTGETQYF
many,TRBV10-3,NA,TRBJ2-3,TGTGCCATCAGAAACAGGGTATTTCGAGATACGCAGTATTTT,CAIRNRVFRDTQYF
many,TRBV28,NA,TRBJ1-2,TGTGCCAGCAGTCCCTTGGGGGGGCACGAAAGTTATGGCTACACCTTC,CASSPLGGHESYGYTF
many,TRBV5-1,NA,TRBJ1-2,TGCGCCAGCAGCTTGGCGGGCGTTCTTAACTATGGCTACACCTTC,CASSLAGVLNYGYTF
few,TRBV7-9,TRBD1,TRBJ2-2,TGTGCCAGCAGCCGCCGGACAGGGGCGAACGGGGAGCTGTTTTTT,CASSRRTGANGELFF
many,TRBV4-2,TRBD1,TRBJ1-2,TGTGCCAGCAGCCAAGATGGCAGGGGGCCCTATGGCTACACCTTC,CASSQDGRGPYGYTF
few,TRBV6-2/TRBV6-3,NA,TRBJ2-1,TGTGCCAGCAGTTACGGGGTCGAGCAGTTCTTC,CASSYGVEQFF
many,TRBV5-1,NA,TRBJ2-2,TGCGCCAGCAGCTTAGGGGCGACCGGCGGGGAGCTGTTTTTT,CASSLGATGGELFF
many,TRBV20-1,TRBD1,TRBJ1-2,TGCAGTGCTCCTGGGACAGCAAGGGGTAACTATGGCTACACCTTC,CSAPGTARGNYGYTF
many,TRBV27,TRBD1,TRBJ2-7,TGTGCCAGCAGTGCCCGGGACAGGGGAAGGTATCCCTACGAGCAGTACTTC,CASSARDRGRYPYEQYF
many,TRBV29-1,NA,TRBJ2-4,TGCAGCGTTATTACTAGGTTTGGCAAAAACATTCAGTACTTC,CSVITRFGKNIQYF
many,TRBV5-1,NA,TRBJ1-2,TGCGCCAGCAGCTTGGGGGCGGCCCGATATGGCTACACCTTC,CASSLGAARYGYTF
few,TRBV11-2,NA,TRBJ1-1,TGTGCCAGCGAGGGTACAGGAGCCCCGAACACTGAAGCTTTCTTT,CASEGTGAPNTEAFF
many,TRBV18,NA,TRBJ1-4,TGTGCCAGCTCACCTACAGCAGCCTTGGGAGAAAAACTGTTTTTT,CASSPTAALGEKLFF
many,TRBV5-1,TRBD1,TRBJ2-1,TGCGCCAGCAGCCCCGACAGGGTTTACAATGAGCAGTTCTTC,CASSPDRVYNEQFF
many,TRBV10-2,NA,TRBJ1-2,TGCGCCAGCAGCTGGCAGGGAGCTAACTATGGCTACACCTTC,CASSWQGANYGYTF
many,TRBV27,TRBD1,TRBJ1-6,TGTGCCAGCAGTTTTGGGCGGGACAGGGGGCGCTCACCCCTCCACTTT,CASSFGRDRGRSPLHF